This TCR beta chain came from a study of T cell changes during pregnancy in multiple sclerosis. The CDR3 length is 12 residues. Trimming cost V 8 bases and J 2 bases; bases outside gene matches: 0. CDR1 and CDR2 from the germline V gene are SGHAT and FQDESV (reference sequence). This clone has more than one count but fewer than ten. The protocol was immunoSEQ multiplex PCR, while the TCRdb copy is restricted to in-frame clones and leaves out a portion. The data show tens of thousands of clones, 92% seen once. This chain connects TRBV11-1 to TRBJ2-7; 10 bases map to TRBD1. This clonotype was obtained from a female donor with multiple sclerosis, enrolled in a pregnancy study. The starting material was peripheral blood, obtained before pregnancy. CDR3 loop: CASGTGAYEQYF. Here the CDR3 DNA reads TGTGCCAGCGGGACAGGGGCCTACGAGCAGTACTTC.